One T cell receptor beta chain is described in this entry. This record comes from a study of blood T cell repertoires in COVID-19. The junction had 8 bases not matched to a gene; V was cut back by 2 bases and J by 7 bases. Germline V CDR1 and CDR2: SGDLS, YYNGEE. The CDR3 is 14 residues long. In the study's own analysis: Reference gene primer amplification yielded estimated nucleated cell counts. The protocol was immunoSEQ multiplex PCR, while the TCRdb copy is restricted to in-frame clones and leaves out a portion. That table gives V, J and clone size, and the DNA gave D and trimming. The repertoire holds over 120,000 clones, with approximately 80% as singletons.

The receptor comes from a woman older than 75 with active or convalescent COVID-19. V is TRBV9 and J is TRBJ2-7, with 8 bases aligning to TRBD2. Sequences were obtained from peripheral blood. The CDR3 is CASSVDGGAREQYF. The CDR3 DNA reads as TGTGCCAGCAGCGTGGACGGGGGGGCCCGGGAGCAGTACTTC.